Each of the 14 T cell receptor beta chains below was sequenced from the same sample in a study of graft-versus-host responses after intestinal transplantation. Only in-frame clones appear in the TCRdb table, and some are missing; sequencing was by immunoSEQ multiplex PCR. This table holds about 92,000 clones, about nine tenths found once. These receptors have no identified antigens. Sequenced here: unstimulated CD8+ T cells sorted from spleen or lymph node cells, sampled before intestinal transplant. The source is a human donor who received an intestinal transplant.

This chain uses TRBV27 with TRBJ2-1, with TRBD2 identical over 10 bases. Per the germline V gene, CDR1 is MNHEY and CDR2 is SMNVEV (reference sequence). V trimming: 2 bases; J trimming: 6 bases; junction bases outside the gene matches: 4. This CDR3 region has 15 residues. The CDR3 bases are TGTGCCAGCAGTTTACGCGTAGCGGGAGGCAATGAGCAGTTCTTC. This translates into CASSLRVAGGNEQFF.

The gene calls are TRBV7-9 and TRBJ2-3; D is perhaps TRBD2 (7 bases). Germline CDR1 SEHNR, CDR2 FQNEAQ (reference sequence). Trimming took 5 bases from V and 3 from J, leaving 24 bases between them. The CDR3 is 18 residues long. DNA for the CDR3: TGTGCCAGCAGCCCCCCCCAATGGGGGGGGGCCGAGACAGATACGCAGTATTTT. It translates to CASSPPQWGGAETDTQYF.

V gene TRBV9 combines with J gene TRBJ2-2, with 8 positions matching TRBD2. Losses at the gene ends were 3 bases for V and 7 bases for J; bases not matched to a gene: 14. The germline V gene encodes CDR1 SGDLS and CDR2 YYNGEE. The CDR3 spans 17 residues. The CDR3 DNA reads TGTGCCAGCAGCGCGGCTACCGGGACTAGTTTCATCGGGGAGCTGTTTTTT. Its translation is CASSAATGTSFIGELFF.

The rearrangement uses TRBV4-2 and TRBJ2-3; 8 bases agree with TRBD2. CDR3 length: 15 residues. The J segment lost 4 bases and the V segment lost 1 base, leaving 4 bases of the junction unmatched. Looked up from germline, CDR1 is LGHNA and CDR2 is YNFKEQ. CDR3 coding DNA: TGTGCCAGCAGCCAAGCGGGGGGGCCCGCAGATACGCAGTATTTT. It encodes CASSQAGGPADTQYF.

The chain has TRBV7-9 and TRBJ2-5; the D gene is possibly TRBD1 (5 bases). The end of the DNA is better explained by TRBJ2-7, so the J call may be wrong. CDR1 is SEHNR, CDR2 FQNEAQ, per germline (reference sequence). The CDR3 sequence is 15 residues long. The CDR3 bases are TGTGCCAGCAGCCCTAGGGGCACTCCAATCTACGAGCAGTACTTC. This codes for CASSPRGTPIYEQYF.

This clone has just one count. The rearrangement uses TRBV9 and TRBJ2-7; perhaps D is TRBD1 or TRBD2 (5 bases each). CDR3 length: 14 residues. V was pared by 4 bases and J by 0 bases, with 11 bases between. From germline, CDR1 is SGDLS and CDR2 YYNGEE. The CDR3 DNA reads TGTGCCAGCAGCCAGGCTGGGGGCTCCTACGAGCAGTACTTC. Its protein is CASSQAGGSYEQYF.

The chain joins TRBV13 to TRBJ2-3, with TRBD2 identical over 7 bases. With 0 bases clipped from V and 2 bases from J, the junction kept 14 bases outside the gene matches. Germline-derived CDR1 and CDR2 are PRHDT and FYEKMQ (reference sequence). CDR3 length equals 19 residues. Here the CDR3 reads CASSLGLSGAILPTDTQYF. The CDR3 DNA reads as TGTGCCAGCAGCTTAGGGTTGAGCGGGGCGATCCTCCCCACAGATACGCAGTATTTT.

This rearrangement joins TRBV11-2 to TRBJ2-1; no clear D gene. CDR3 size: 14 residues. V was pared by 1 base and J by 2 bases, with 6 bases between. Germline V gives CDR1 SGHAT, CDR2 FQNNGV. The CDR3 reads CASSLAQAYNEQFF. The CDR3 DNA is TGTGCCAGCAGCTTAGCTCAAGCCTACAATGAGCAGTTCTTC.

This clone was found once. The chain carries TRBV6-1 and TRBJ2-2; D remains ambiguous. Trimming removed 5 bases at V and 0 bases at J, with 10 bases between. The CDR3 loop spans 15 amino acids. The V gene's germline CDR1 is MNHNS and CDR2 SASEGT. The CDR3 loop is CASSLLYANTGELFF. Written as DNA, the CDR3 is TGTGCCAGCAGTCTCTTATACGCGAACACCGGGGAGCTGTTTTTT.

V usage is TRBV13 and J usage is TRBJ2-3, with 13 bases that match TRBD2. This CDR3 comprises 19 residues. Unmatched junction bases numbered 12, after V lost 5 bases and J lost 1 base. Germline CDR1 and CDR2: PRHDT and FYEKMQ (reference sequence). CDR3 sequence reads: CASSQLSSGLAGGTDTQYF. The CDR3 region has the DNA TGTGCCAGCAGCCAACTCTCGAGTGGACTAGCGGGAGGCACAGATACGCAGTATTTT. Full variable domain (missing parts from reference TRBV13 and TRBJ2-3): AAGVIQSPRHLIKEKRETATLKCYPIPRHDTVYWYQQGPGQDPQFLISFYEKMQSDKGSIPDRFSAQQFSDYHSELNMSSLELGDSALYFCASSQLSSGLAGGTDTQYFGPGTRLTVL.

The genes are TRBV13 and TRBJ2-2; D is undetermined. This CDR3 spans 17 amino acids. CDR1 is PRHDT, CDR2 FYEKMQ, per germline (reference sequence). Trimming took 2 bases from V and 0 from J, leaving 13 bases between them. The chain's CDR3 is CASSLSSWKTNTGELFF. The CDR3 region has the DNA TGTGCCAGCAGCTTATCCTCGTGGAAAACGAACACCGGGGAGCTGTTTTTT.

This chain connects TRBV19 to TRBJ2-7, with 11 nucleotides matching TRBD2. The germline V gene encodes CDR1 LNHDA and CDR2 SQIVND (reference sequence). With V trimmed by 5 bases and J by 3 bases, 3 bases remained unmatched. The CDR3 has 14 residues. The CDR3 sequence: CASSLAGGLYEQYF. For the CDR3, the DNA is TGTGCCAGTAGTTTAGCGGGAGGGCTCTACGAGCAGTACTTC.

The V and J genes are TRBV4-1 and TRBJ1-4; D not certain. The CDR3 covers 14 residues. V shed 0 bases and J shed 0 bases, with 2 bases lying between them. CDR1 MGHRA and CDR2 YSYEKL come from the germline V gene. The CDR3 loop is CASSQEATNEKLFF. The DNA of the CDR3 is TGCGCCAGCAGCCAAGAAGCAACTAATGAAAAACTGTTTTTT.

This chain links TRBV4-1 with TRBJ1-5, with 9 nucleotides matching TRBD1. The CDR3 is 16 amino acids. V shed 2 bases and J 6 bases; nucleotides not matched to a gene: 8. CDR1 and CDR2 from the germline V gene are MGHRA and YSYEKL. CDR3 residues: CASSQPSGQGFQPQHF. The CDR3 DNA reads TGCGCCAGCAGCCAACCCTCGGGACAGGGATTTCAGCCCCAGCATTTT.